This TCR beta chain comes out of a study of neurological immune-mediated disorders. Trimming removed 0 bases at V and 3 bases at J, with 12 bases between. CDR1 is DFQATT, CDR2 SNEGSKA, per germline (reference sequence). The CDR3 consists of 15 residues. TCRdb re-analysed the 5' RACE reads in MiXCR, keeping a single row per CDR3 protein. The sample gives some 95,000 distinct CDR3 sequences, about 3.8% of which show up once; 5% to 6.5% is in the top ten. This clonotype came up many times. PBMCs numbering 2 million and stored at -80 C yielded the unsorted libraries. The gene calls are TRBV20-1 and TRBJ1-5; weak D call: TRBD1 (5 bases). Source material: PBMCs. This receptor was identified in a woman under 30 with multiple sclerosis. CDR3 DNA: TGCAGTGCTAGAGAATCCGGCAGGGACAATCAGCCCCAGCATTTT. Its translation: CSARESGRDNQPQHF.